This T cell receptor beta chain came from a study of CD8 T cells in ankylosing spondylitis. Study-wide points: In peripheral blood, disease-linked CD8+ clones occurred at relatively low frequencies.

Notes on this clonotype: The target antigen is unknown.

The CDR3 loop spans 14 amino acids. V lost 0 bases and J lost 8; bases outside the gene matches: 6. From germline, CDR1 is SQVTM and CDR2 ANQGSEA. Using its own MiXCR run on the 5' RACE reads, TCRdb lists one record per CDR3 protein. The sample carries some 200,000 distinct CDR3 sequences, more than 10% recorded once. The chain uses TRBV29-1 and TRBJ1-4, with 7 bases that match TRBD1. The receptor was isolated from a male donor with ankylosing spondylitis or in good health (not recorded which). The sequencing sample was made of blood, either unsorted or a sorted T cell fraction (not recorded which). As DNA, the CDR3 is TGCAGCGTTGAAGAGGGGACAGCCATCGAAAAACTGTTTTTT. It is translated as CSVEEGTAIEKLFF. The variable domain in full, completed from reference TRBV29-1 and TRBJ1-4, reads SAVISQKPSRDICQRGTSLTIQCQVDSQVTMMFWYRQQPGQSLTLIATANQGSEATYESGFVIDKFPISRPNLTFSTLTVSNMSPEDSSIYLCSVEEGTAIEKLFFGSGTQLSVL.